This T cell receptor (beta chain) derives from a study of shared clonotypes between healthy human individuals. In germline, CDR1 is GTSNPN, CDR2 SVGIG (reference sequence). V was clipped by 7 bases and J by 1 base, with 11 bases between them. The CDR3 covers 12 residues. Produced via immunoSEQ multiplex PCR; TCRdb's table is partial and in-frame only. The sample lists about 2 million clones; about 95% were seen once. Naive CD8 cells lacked CD45RO and underwent positive selection for CCR7, leaving out terminally differentiated effector memory CD45RA+ cells. The receptor comes from a young man in good health. V gene TRBV30 combines with J gene TRBJ2-7; D remains ambiguous. Sample: naive CD8+ T cells sorted from blood. CDR3 sequence reads: CASSDGSYEQYF. In DNA, the CDR3 is TGTGCCTCCTCGGACGGATCCTACGAGCAGTACTTC. Together with reference TRBV30 and TRBJ2-7, the CDR3 gives the full variable domain: SQTIHQWPATLVQPVGSPLSLECTVEGTSNPNLYWYRQAAGRGLQLLFYSVGIGQISSEVPQNLSASRPQDRQFILSSKKLLLSDSGFYLCASSDGSYEQYFGPGTRLTVT.